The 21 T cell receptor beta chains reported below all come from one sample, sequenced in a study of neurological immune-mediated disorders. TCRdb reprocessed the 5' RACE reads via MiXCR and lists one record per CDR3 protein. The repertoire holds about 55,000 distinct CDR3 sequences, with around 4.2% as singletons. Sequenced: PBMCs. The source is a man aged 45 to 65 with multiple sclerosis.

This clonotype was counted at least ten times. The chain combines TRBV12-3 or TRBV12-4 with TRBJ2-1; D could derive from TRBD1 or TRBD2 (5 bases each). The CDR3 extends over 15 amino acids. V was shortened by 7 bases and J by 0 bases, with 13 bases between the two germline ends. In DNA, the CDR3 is TGTGCCAGCACCAGACGGGGCAGCTCCTACAATGAGCAGTTCTTC. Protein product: CASTRRGSSYNEQFF.

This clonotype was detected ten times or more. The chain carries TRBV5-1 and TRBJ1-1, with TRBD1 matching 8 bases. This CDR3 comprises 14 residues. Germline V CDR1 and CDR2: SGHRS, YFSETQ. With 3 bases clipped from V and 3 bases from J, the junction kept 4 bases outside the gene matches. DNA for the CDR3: TGCGCCAGCAGCTCAACAGGGGGGGACACTGAAGCTTTCTTT. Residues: CASSSTGGDTEAFF.

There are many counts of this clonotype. The CDR3 coding sequence is TGTGCCAGCAGCCCCCCCTTTCGGGGACCGCTACCCTACGAGCAGTACTTC. Protein product: CASSPPFRGPLPYEQYF. The gene calls are TRBV14 and TRBJ2-7; D may match TRBD1 or TRBD2 (5 bases each). The length of the CDR3 is 17 residues. Trimming removed 4 bases at V and 2 bases at J, with 21 bases between. Germline V gene data show CDR1 as SGHDN and CDR2 as FVKESK. Looking up the rest from reference TRBV14 and TRBJ2-7 gives the full variable domain: EAGVTQFPSHSVIEKGQTVTLRCDPISGHDNLYWYRRVMGKEIKFLLHFVKESKQDESGMPNNRFLAERTGGTYSTLKVQPAELEDSGVYFCASSPPFRGPLPYEQYFGPGTRLTVT.

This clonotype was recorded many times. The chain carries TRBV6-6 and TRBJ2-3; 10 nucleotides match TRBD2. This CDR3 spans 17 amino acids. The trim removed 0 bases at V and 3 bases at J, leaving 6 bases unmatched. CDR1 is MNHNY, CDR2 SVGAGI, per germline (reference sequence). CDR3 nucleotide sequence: TGTGCCAGCAGTTACTCGATTAGCGGGGGGCGTACAGATACGCAGTATTTT. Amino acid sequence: CASSYSISGGRTDTQYF.

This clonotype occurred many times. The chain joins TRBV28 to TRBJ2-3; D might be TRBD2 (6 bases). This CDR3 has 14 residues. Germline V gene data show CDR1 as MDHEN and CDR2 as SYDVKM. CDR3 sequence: CTTRGGTFTDTQYF. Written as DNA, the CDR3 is TGTACAACGCGGGGCGGGACCTTCACAGATACGCAGTATTTT.

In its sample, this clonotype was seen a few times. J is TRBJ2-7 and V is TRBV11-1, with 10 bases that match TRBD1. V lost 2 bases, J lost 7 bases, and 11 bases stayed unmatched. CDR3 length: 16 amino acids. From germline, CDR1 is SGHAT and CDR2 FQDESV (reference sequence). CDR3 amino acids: CASSLFRDRGREEQYF. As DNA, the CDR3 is TGTGCCAGCAGCTTATTCCGCGACAGGGGGCGTGAGGAGCAGTACTTC.

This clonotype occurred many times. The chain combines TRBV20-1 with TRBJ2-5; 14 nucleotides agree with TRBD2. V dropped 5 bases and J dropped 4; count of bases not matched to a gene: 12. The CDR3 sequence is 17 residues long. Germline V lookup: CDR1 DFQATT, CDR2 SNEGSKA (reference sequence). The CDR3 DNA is TGCAGTGCTTACGGGACTAGCGGGAGTGGGGGCGGAGAGACCCAGTACTTC. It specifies CSAYGTSGSGGGETQYF.

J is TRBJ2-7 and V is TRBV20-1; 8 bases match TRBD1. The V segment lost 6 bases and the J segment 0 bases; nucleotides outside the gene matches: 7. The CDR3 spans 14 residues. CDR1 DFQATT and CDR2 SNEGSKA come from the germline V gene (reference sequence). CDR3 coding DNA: TGCAGTGCCGGCACGGACAGGGTCTCCTACGAGCAGTACTTC. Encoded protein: CSAGTDRVSYEQYF.

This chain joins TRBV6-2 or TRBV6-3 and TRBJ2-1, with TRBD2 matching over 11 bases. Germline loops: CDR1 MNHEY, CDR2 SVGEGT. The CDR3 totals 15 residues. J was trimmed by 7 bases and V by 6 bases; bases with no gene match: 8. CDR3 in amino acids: CASRKTSGEWNEQFF. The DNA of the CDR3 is TGTGCCAGCAGAAAGACTAGCGGGGAGTGGAATGAGCAGTTCTTC.

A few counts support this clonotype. DNA for the CDR3: TGCGCCAGCAGCCAGGAACAGGGAGCTGAAGCTTTCTTT. Translated: CASSQEQGAEAFF. This rearrangement joins TRBV4-1 to TRBJ1-1, with a weak D call TRBD1 (6 bases). The V gene lost 3 bases and the J gene lost 6 bases, with 11 bases spanning the gap. The CDR3 loop spans 13 amino acids. The V gene's germline CDR1 is MGHRA and CDR2 YSYEKL.

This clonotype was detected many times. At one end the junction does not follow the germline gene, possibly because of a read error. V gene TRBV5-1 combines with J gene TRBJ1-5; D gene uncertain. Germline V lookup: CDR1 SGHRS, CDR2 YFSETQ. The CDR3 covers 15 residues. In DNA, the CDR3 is TGCGCCAGCAGCTTGGCCTGGGGAGAGAATCAGCCCCAGAATTTT. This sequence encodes CASSLAWGENQPQNF.

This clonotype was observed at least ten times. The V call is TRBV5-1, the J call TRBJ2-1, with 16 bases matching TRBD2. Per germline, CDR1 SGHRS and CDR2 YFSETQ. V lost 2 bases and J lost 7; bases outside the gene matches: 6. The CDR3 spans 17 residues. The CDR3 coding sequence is TGCGCCAGCAGCTTCCGAGTGGGACTAGCGGGGGGGAATGAGCAGTTCTTC. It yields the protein CASSFRVGLAGGNEQFF. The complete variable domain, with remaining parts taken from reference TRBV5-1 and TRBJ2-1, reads KAGVTQTPRYLIKTRGQQVTLSCSPISGHRSVSWYQQTPGQGLQFLFEYFSETQRNKGNFPGRFSGRQFSNSRSEMNVSTLELGDSALYLCASSFRVGLAGGNEQFFGPGTRLTVL.

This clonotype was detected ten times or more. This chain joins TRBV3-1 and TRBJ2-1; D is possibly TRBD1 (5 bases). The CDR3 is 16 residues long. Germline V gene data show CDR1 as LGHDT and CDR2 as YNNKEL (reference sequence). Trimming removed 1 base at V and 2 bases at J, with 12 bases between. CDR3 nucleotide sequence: TGTGCCAGCAGCCAAGCCGCGGCAGGGCCCTACAATGAGCAGTTCTTC. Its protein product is CASSQAAAGPYNEQFF.

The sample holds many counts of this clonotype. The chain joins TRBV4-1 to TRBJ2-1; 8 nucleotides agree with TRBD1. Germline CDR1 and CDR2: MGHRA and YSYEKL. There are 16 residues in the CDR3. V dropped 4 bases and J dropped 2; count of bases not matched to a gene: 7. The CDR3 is CASSRQGQGPYNEQFF. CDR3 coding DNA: TGCGCCAGCAGCCGGCAAGGACAGGGCCCCTACAATGAGCAGTTCTTC.

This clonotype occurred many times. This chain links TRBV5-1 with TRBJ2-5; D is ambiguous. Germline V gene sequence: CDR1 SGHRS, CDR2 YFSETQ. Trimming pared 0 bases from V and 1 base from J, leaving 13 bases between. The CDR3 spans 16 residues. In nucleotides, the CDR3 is TGCGCCAGCAGCTTGGGGAGACGGACGAGCCAAGAGACCCAGTACTTC. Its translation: CASSLGRRTSQETQYF.

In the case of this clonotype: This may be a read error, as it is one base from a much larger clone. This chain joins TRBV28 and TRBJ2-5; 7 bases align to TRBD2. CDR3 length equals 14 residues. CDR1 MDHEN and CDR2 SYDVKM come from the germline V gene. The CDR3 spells CASHRTRAQETQYF. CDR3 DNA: TGTGCAAGTCACCGGACTAGAGCCCAAGAGACCCAGTACTTC.

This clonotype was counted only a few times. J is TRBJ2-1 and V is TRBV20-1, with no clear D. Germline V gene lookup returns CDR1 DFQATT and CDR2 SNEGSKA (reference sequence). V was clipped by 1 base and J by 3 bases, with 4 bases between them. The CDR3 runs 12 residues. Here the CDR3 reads CSARGLYNEQFF. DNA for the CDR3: TGCAGTGCTAGAGGACTCTACAATGAGCAGTTCTTC.

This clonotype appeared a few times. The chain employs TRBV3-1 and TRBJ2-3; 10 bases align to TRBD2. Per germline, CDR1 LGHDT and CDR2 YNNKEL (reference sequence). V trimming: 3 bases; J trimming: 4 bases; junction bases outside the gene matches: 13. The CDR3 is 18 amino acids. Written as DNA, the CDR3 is TGTGCCAGCAGCCATGCCATTAGCGGGGGGCCTTCGGCAGATACGCAGTATTTT. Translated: CASSHAISGGPSADTQYF.

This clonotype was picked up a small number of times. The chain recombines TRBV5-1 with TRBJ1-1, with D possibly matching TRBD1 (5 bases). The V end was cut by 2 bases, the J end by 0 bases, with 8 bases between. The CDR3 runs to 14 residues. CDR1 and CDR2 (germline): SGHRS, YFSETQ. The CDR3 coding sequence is TGCGCCAGCAGCTTTGGGGGGATGAACACTGAAGCTTTCTTT. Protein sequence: CASSFGGMNTEAFF.

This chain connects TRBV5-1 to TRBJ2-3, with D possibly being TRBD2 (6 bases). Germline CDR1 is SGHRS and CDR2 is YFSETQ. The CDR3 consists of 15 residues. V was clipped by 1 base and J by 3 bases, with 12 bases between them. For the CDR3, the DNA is TGCGCCAGCAGCTTGAATCGGAGGGGTACAGATACGCAGTATTTT. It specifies CASSLNRRGTDTQYF.

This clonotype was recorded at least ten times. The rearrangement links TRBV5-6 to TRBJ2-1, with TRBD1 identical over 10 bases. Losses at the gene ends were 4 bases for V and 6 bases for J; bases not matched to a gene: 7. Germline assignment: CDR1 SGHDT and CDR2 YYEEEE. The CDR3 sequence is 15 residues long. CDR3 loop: CASSRTGGDTNEQFF. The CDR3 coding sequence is TGTGCCAGCAGCAGGACAGGGGGAGACACCAATGAGCAGTTCTTC.